The T cell receptor beta chain described here comes from a study of cytomegalovirus exposure and HLA in healthy donors. PCR was performed using 60 Vbeta and 13 Jbeta primers. The repertoire was sequenced with immunoSEQ multiplex PCR; TCRdb's copy has only in-frame clones and lacks some. The sample data list about 140,000 clones. The J segment lost 7 bases and the V segment lost 3 bases, leaving 8 bases of the junction unmatched. Germline V gene sequence: CDR1 WNHNN, CDR2 SYGVQD (reference sequence). The CDR3 runs to 15 residues. The clonotype comes from a woman between 18 and 29 years old in good health and CMV-seronegative. V usage is TRBV10-1 and J usage is TRBJ2-1; 8 positions match TRBD2. Sequencing was done on a sample of PBMCs. The CDR3 loop is CASSESAGAWNEQFF. As DNA, the CDR3 is TGCGCCAGCAGTGAATCAGCGGGAGCTTGGAATGAGCAGTTCTTC.